This T cell receptor beta chain was retrieved from a study of regulatory T cells in long-lasting Graves disease. In germline, CDR1 is SEHNR, CDR2 FQNEAQ (reference sequence). The CDR3 loop spans 18 amino acids. V lost 2 bases and J lost 5, with 21 bases in between. Time point in this sample: newly diagnosed GD, antithyroid drugs for less than 3 months. RNA extracted from PBMCs served as the sequencing template. For TCR beta, libraries came from iRepertoire HTBI primers and Arm-PCR of CDR3 regions. TCRdb redid the calling of the multiplex PCR reads with MiXCR, one entry per CDR3 protein. The data show 450,000 to 650,000 distinct CDR3 sequences, roughly 15% seen once. These data were also reused for a study on T cells in Graves' hyperthyroidism and ophthalmopathy. That source notes: When the TCR CDR3 underwent first-round RT-PCR, the HTBI primer set was used.

The sequencing used peripheral blood mononuclear cells (PBMCs), collected at new diagnosis, from a patient treated with antithyroid drugs. This chain links TRBV7-9 with TRBJ2-2; D might be TRBD1 (8 bases). This receptor was identified in a woman aged 35 to 59 with Graves disease. CDR3 region: CASSLPPTGGDGTGELFF. The CDR3 nucleotides are TGTGCCAGCAGCTTACCGCCTACAGGGGGGGACGGAACCGGGGAGCTGTTTTTT.